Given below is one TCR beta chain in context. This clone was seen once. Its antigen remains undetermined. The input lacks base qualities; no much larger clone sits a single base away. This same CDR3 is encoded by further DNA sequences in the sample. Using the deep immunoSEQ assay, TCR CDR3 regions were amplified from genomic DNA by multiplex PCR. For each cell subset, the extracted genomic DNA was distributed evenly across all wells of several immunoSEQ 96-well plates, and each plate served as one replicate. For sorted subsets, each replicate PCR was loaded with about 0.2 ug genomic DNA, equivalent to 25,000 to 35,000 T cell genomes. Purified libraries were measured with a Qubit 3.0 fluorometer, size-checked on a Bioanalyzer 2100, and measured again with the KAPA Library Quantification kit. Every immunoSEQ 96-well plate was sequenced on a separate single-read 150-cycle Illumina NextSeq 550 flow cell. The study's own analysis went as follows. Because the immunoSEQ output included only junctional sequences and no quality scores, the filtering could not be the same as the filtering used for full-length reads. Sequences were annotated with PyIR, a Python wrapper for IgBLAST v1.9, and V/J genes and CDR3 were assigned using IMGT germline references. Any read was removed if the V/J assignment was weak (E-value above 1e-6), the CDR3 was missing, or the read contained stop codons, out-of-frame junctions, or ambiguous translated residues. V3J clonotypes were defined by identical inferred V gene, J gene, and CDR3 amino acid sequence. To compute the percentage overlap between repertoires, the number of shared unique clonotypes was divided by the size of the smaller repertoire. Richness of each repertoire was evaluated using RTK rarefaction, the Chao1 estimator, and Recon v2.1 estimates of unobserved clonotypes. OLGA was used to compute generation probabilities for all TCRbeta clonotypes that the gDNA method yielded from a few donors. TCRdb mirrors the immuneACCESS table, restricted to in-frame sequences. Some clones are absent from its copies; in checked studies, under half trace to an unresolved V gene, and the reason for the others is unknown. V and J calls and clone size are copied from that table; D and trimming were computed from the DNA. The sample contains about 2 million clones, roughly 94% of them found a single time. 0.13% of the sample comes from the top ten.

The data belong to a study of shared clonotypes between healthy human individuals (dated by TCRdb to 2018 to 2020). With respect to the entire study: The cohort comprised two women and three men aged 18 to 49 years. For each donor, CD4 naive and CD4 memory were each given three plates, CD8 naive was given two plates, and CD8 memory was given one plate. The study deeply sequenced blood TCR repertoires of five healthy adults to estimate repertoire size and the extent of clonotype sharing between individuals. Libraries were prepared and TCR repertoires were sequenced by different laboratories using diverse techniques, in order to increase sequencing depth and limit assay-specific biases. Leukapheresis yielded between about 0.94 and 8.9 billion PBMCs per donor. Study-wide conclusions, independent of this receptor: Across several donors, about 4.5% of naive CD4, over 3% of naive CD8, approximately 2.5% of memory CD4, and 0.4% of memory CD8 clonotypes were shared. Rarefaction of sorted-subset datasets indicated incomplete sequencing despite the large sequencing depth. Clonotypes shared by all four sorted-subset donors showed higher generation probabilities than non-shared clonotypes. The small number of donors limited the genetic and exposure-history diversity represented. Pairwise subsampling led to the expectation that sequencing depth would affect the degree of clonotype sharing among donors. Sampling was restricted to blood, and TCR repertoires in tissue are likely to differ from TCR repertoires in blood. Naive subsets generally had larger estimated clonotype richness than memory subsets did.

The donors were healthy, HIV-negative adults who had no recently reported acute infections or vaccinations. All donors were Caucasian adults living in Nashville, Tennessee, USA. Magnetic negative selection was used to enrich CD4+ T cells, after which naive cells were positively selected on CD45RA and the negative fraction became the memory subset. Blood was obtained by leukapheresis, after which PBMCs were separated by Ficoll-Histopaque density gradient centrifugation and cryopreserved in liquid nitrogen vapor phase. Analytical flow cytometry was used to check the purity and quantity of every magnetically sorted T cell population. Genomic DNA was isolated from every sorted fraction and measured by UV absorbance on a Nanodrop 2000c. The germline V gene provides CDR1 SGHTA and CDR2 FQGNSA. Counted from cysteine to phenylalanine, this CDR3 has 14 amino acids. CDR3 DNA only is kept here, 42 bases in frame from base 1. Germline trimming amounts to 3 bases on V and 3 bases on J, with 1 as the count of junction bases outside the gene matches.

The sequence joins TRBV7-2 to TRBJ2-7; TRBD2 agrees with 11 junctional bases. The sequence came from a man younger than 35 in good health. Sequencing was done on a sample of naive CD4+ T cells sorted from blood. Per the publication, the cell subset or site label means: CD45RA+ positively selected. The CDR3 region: CASSFLAGGYEQYF. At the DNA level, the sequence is TGTGCCAGCAGCTTTCTAGCGGGAGGCTACGAGCAGTACTTC. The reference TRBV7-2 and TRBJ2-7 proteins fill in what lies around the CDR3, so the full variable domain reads GAGVSQSPSNKVTEKGKDVELRCDPISGHTALYWYRQSLGQGLEFLIYFQGNSAPDKSGLPSDRFSAERTGGSVSTLTIQRTQQEDSAVYLCASSFLAGGYEQYFGPGTRLTVT.